This entry is about one T cell receptor beta chain. The antigen is not known. Per the germline V gene, CDR1 is KGHSH and CDR2 is LQKENI. V trimming: 2 bases; J trimming: 7 bases; junction bases outside the gene matches: 4. The CDR3 loop spans 16 amino acids. PCR amplification relied on 60 Vbeta primers (plus 13 Jbeta primers). TCRdb's copy holds only in-frame clones and misses some; the assay was immunoSEQ multiplex PCR. Among 130,000 to 150,000 clones listed, 65% to 80% were seen once. The record originates from a study of cytomegalovirus exposure and HLA in healthy donors. Study overall: A prior study identified approximately 120 million unique TCR beta sequences from roughly 180 million T cells. Findings of the study overall: Links to common viral pathogens appeared, in a later analysis, for several of the most significant clusters.

The chain is built from TRBV18 and TRBJ2-2; 13 bases map to TRBD2. The receptor was isolated from a man aged 40-55 years in good health and CMV-seropositive. The sequenced sample was PBMCs. CDR3 sequence (DNA): TGTGCCAGCTCACCAGGACTAGCGGGAGCGGACGGGGAGCTGTTTTTT. It is translated as CASSPGLAGADGELFF.